This passage covers 10 T cell receptor beta chains from one sample sequenced in a study of neurological immune-mediated disorders. Time point in this sample: longitudinal time-point 2. TCRdb used MiXCR to reprocess the 5' RACE reads, holding one entry per CDR3 protein. The sample has 80,000 to 100,000 distinct CDR3 sequences, 5% to 6% seen once; the top ten hold approximately 8%. The sequencing sample was made of PBMCs. The receptor set was obtained from a woman in her fifties or sixties with multiple sclerosis.

This clonotype was observed at least ten times. The chain carries TRBV7-9 and TRBJ2-1; D gene unclear. This CDR3 has 19 amino acids. Trimming removed 5 bases from V and 0 bases from J, with 23 bases in between. Germline CDR1 and CDR2: SEHNR and FQNEAQ (reference sequence). CDR3 residues: CASSRTIEGWVSSYNEQFF. CDR3 in DNA: TGTGCCAGCAGCCGAACCATAGAAGGGTGGGTCAGCTCCTACAATGAGCAGTTCTTC.

This clonotype was seen at least ten times. The rearrangement links TRBV7-2 to TRBJ2-1; D not resolved. The CDR3 is 14 residues long. CDR1 is SGHTA, CDR2 FQGNSA, per germline. V lost 5 bases and J lost 4, with 12 bases in between. The CDR3 region has the DNA TGTGCCAGCAGCCCGCAGGACGTTTACAATGAGCAGTTCTTC. Amino acid sequence: CASSPQDVYNEQFF.

The table lists this clonotype with many counts. V is TRBV4-1 and J is TRBJ2-7; perhaps TRBD1 as D (5 bases). The CDR3 has 13 amino acids. The germline V and J ends were trimmed by 3 bases and 2 bases, with 8 bases remaining between them. Looked up from germline, CDR1 is MGHRA and CDR2 is YSYEKL. CDR3 protein: CASSQGRTYEQYF. The CDR3 DNA sequence: TGCGCCAGCAGCCAGGGGCGGACCTACGAGCAGTACTTC.

This clonotype was counted at least ten times. This chain uses TRBV29-1 with TRBJ2-1, with no clear D. The ends were cut back, 5 bases at V and 1 base at J, with 12 bases in the middle. This CDR3 contains 14 residues. Germline loops: CDR1 SQVTM, CDR2 ANQGSEA. The CDR3 reads CSVSKETSYNEQFF. The CDR3 DNA sequence: TGCAGCGTTAGCAAGGAGACTTCCTACAATGAGCAGTTCTTC.

This clonotype has at least ten counts. The rearrangement links TRBV4-1 to TRBJ1-5, with 9 bases matching TRBD1. CDR3 size: 15 residues. The J segment lost 7 bases and the V segment lost 4 bases, leaving 8 bases of the junction unmatched. Germline V gives CDR1 MGHRA, CDR2 YSYEKL. The CDR3 coding sequence is TGCGCCAGCAGCCGAGGGACAGGGTTTGGGCAGCCCCAGCATTTT. Residues: CASSRGTGFGQPQHF.

In its sample, this clonotype was seen many times. The rearrangement links TRBV27 to TRBJ1-6; tentatively, D is TRBD1 (5 bases). V shed 2 bases and J shed 1 base, with 9 bases lying between them. This CDR3 region has 16 residues. Germline CDR1 MNHEY, CDR2 SMNVEV (reference sequence). CDR3 DNA sequence: TGTGCCAGCAGTTTACGACAGATGTCCTATAATTCACCCCTCCACTTT. Translating gives CASSLRQMSYNSPLHF.

This clonotype was found many times. The chain couples TRBV20-1 to TRBJ2-7; TRBD1 agrees at 10 bases. The germline V gene encodes CDR1 DFQATT and CDR2 SNEGSKA (reference sequence). The CDR3 is 14 residues long. Trimming took 0 bases from V and 7 from J; bases not matched to a gene: 6. CDR3 coding DNA: TGCAGTGCTAGAGAAAGACAGGGGGCTGAAGAGCAGTACTTC. This translates into CSARERQGAEEQYF.

In this sample, this clonotype turned up many times. The chain has TRBV5-1 and TRBJ2-5, with 7 bases matching TRBD1. The V and J ends lost 3 bases and 6 bases, in that order; junction bases with no gene match: 17. The length of the CDR3 is 17 residues. Germline V gene sequence: CDR1 SGHRS, CDR2 YFSETQ. The CDR3 loop is CASSYPLTETGMKTQYF. CDR3 in DNA: TGCGCCAGCAGCTACCCATTAACAGAGACAGGGATGAAGACCCAGTACTTC. Full variable domain (outside the CDR3, taken from reference TRBV5-1 and TRBJ2-5): KAGVTQTPRYLIKTRGQQVTLSCSPISGHRSVSWYQQTPGQGLQFLFEYFSETQRNKGNFPGRFSGRQFSNSRSEMNVSTLELGDSALYLCASSYPLTETGMKTQYFGPGTRLLVL.

The rearrangement uses TRBV6-5 and TRBJ1-4; 7 bases line up with TRBD1. This CDR3 contains 15 residues. Looked up from germline, CDR1 is MNHEY and CDR2 is SVGAGI. V shed 6 bases and J 0 bases; nucleotides not matched to a gene: 4. The CDR3 sequence: CASRPGQATNEKLFF. The CDR3 bases are TGTGCCAGCAGACCTGGACAGGCAACTAATGAAAAACTGTTTTTT.

At least ten counts were recorded for this clonotype. This chain connects TRBV7-9 to TRBJ2-7; D ambiguous. Trimming took off 2 bases at V and 6 bases at J, with 8 bases between the two ends. Looked up from germline, CDR1 is SEHNR and CDR2 is FQNEAQ (reference sequence). This CDR3 is built from 12 residues. CDR3 in DNA: TGTGCCAGCAGCTTAACACCCGGCGAGCAGTACTTC. It specifies CASSLTPGEQYF. The variable domain in full, completed from reference TRBV7-9 and TRBJ2-7, reads DTGVSQNPRHKITKRGQNVTFRCDPISEHNRLYWYRQTLGQGPEFLTYFQNEAQLEKSRLLSDRFSAERPKGSFSTLEIQRTEQGDSAMYLCASSLTPGEQYFGPGTRLTVT.